Listed here are 25 T cell receptor beta chains from one sample, sequenced in a study of esophageal squamous cell carcinoma tumors. PCR used a TCR alpha or TCR beta constant-region primer with a P20EA primer, then nested PCR with CA2 or CB2. Reverse transcription used a polyT18-containing BSL-18E primer, and TCR genes were amplified by unbiased adaptor ligation RT-PCR. TCRdb passed the 5' RACE reads through MiXCR, listing each CDR3 protein once. This table has about 5,400 distinct CDR3 sequences, 22% appearing once. The sequencing sample was made of tumor tissue. The receptors stem from a man between 45 and 79 years old with esophageal squamous cell carcinoma.

In its sample, this clonotype was seen a few times. The chain joins TRBV11-2 to TRBJ2-2, with a possible D match to TRBD2 (6 bases). Germline V gene sequence: CDR1 SGHAT, CDR2 FQNNGV. Trimming shortened V by 5 bases and J by 1 base, and 17 bases separated the two germline ends. There are 17 residues in the CDR3. DNA of the CDR3: TGTGCCAGCAGCCCTTGGGGGGTAGCAGTGAACACCGGGGAGCTGTTTTTT. Translating it yields CASSPWGVAVNTGELFF.

This clonotype is labeled as hyperexpanded. One junction end disagrees with the germline gene, perhaps due to a read error. V is TRBV9 and J is TRBJ2-5; perhaps D is TRBD1 or TRBD2 (5 bases each). Germline loops: CDR1 SGDLS, CDR2 YYNGEE. The CDR3 sequence is 12 residues long. The CDR3 DNA follows: TGTGCCAGCAGCTTCCGGGACCCAGAAGTGCGGTTC. It is translated as CASSFRDPEVRF.

Points on this clonotype: This may be a read error, as it is one base from a much larger clone. The chain joins TRBV12-3 or TRBV12-4 to TRBJ2-2, with D maybe TRBD2 (5 bases). The CDR3 length is 12 residues. CDR3 nucleotides: TGTGCCACCAAGAGAAACACCGGGGAGCGGTTTTTT. This translates into CATKRNTGERFF.

This clonotype was seen more than once but under ten times. This chain connects TRBV28 to TRBJ2-1, with 9 positions matching TRBD1. The germline V gene has CDR1 MDHEN and CDR2 SYDVKM. V trimming: 4 bases; J trimming: 2 bases; junction bases outside the gene matches: 9. There are 17 residues in the CDR3. The CDR3 loop reads CASSSQIRDRAYNEQFF. The CDR3 DNA sequence: TGTGCCAGCAGTTCCCAAATAAGGGACAGGGCCTACAATGAGCAGTTCTTC.

This clonotype was recorded many times. The chain carries TRBV4-1 and TRBJ2-3; 8 nucleotides align to TRBD2. From germline, CDR1 is MGHRA and CDR2 YSYEKL. With 6 bases clipped from V and 5 bases from J, the junction kept 13 bases outside the gene matches. CDR3 length equals 16 residues. CDR3 sequence reads: CASSPPLAGTKDTQYF. CDR3 in DNA: TGCGCCAGCAGTCCGCCGTTAGCGGGAACCAAAGATACGCAGTATTTT.

This clonotype has a count of ten or more. The CDR3 loop reads CASSENRATNEKLFF. The CDR3, as DNA: TGTGCCAGCAGTGAAAACAGGGCAACTAATGAAAAACTGTTTTTT. V and J are TRBV6-1 and TRBJ1-4; TRBD1 is a possible D gene (6 bases). The CDR3 has 15 residues. V lost 2 bases and J lost 0, with 7 bases in between. Germline V lookup: CDR1 MNHNS, CDR2 SASEGT.

Only a few counts were recorded for this clonotype. The J gene is TRBJ2-7, the V gene TRBV4-1, with a tentative D call TRBD2 (6 bases). The CDR3 loop spans 14 amino acids. V lost 1 base and J 4 bases, leaving 11 bases between the germline ends. The V gene's germline CDR1 is MGHRA and CDR2 YSYEKL. Here the CDR3 reads CASSQAGVGYEQYF. The CDR3 DNA reads as TGCGCCAGCAGCCAAGCGGGAGTGGGTTACGAGCAGTACTTC.

In this sample, this clonotype turned up a few times. This chain joins TRBV5-6 and TRBJ1-6; D not certain. V was trimmed by 1 base and J by 0 bases, leaving 17 bases between them. Germline V gene lookup returns CDR1 SGHDT and CDR2 YYEEEE. The CDR3 length is 19 residues. CDR3 sequence: CASSLWSGRRSSYNSPLHF. The CDR3 bases are TGTGCCAGCAGCTTGTGGTCCGGACGGAGGAGCTCCTATAATTCACCCCTCCACTTT.

By share of the sample, this clonotype is medium-sized (0.01 to 0.1%). Here the CDR3 reads CASSRDGVSTDTQYF. CDR3 DNA: TGCGCCAGCAGCCGGGACGGGGTTAGCACAGATACGCAGTATTTT. V gene TRBV4-1 combines with J gene TRBJ2-3, with D possibly being TRBD1 or TRBD2 (5 bases each). Per germline, CDR1 MGHRA and CDR2 YSYEKL. The CDR3 runs to 15 residues. Deletions cut 4 bases from V and 0 bases from J, with 11 bases between.

This clonotype is medium-sized within its sample. V is TRBV6-5 and J is TRBJ1-4, with 10 bases that match TRBD1. The ends lost 6 bases at V and 8 bases at J; junction bases unmatched: 6. The V gene's germline CDR1 is MNHEY and CDR2 SVGAGI. The CDR3 contains 14 residues. Written as DNA, the CDR3 is TGTGCCAGCAGACGACAGGGGGCAGTGGAAAAACTGTTTTTT. This encodes CASRRQGAVEKLFF.

Comment on this clonotype: Mismatch with germline at one junction end may stem from a read error. The chain has TRBV10-1 and TRBJ2-5; 9 bases fit TRBD2. The CDR3 runs 15 residues. Germline V lookup: CDR1 WNHNN, CDR2 SYGVQD (reference sequence). CDR3 DNA sequence: TGCGTCAGCAGCCGTAGCGGGAGTGGGCAAGAGACCCAGTACTTC. It specifies CVSSRSGSGQETQYF.

This clonotype occurred a few times. This sequence joins TRBV30 and TRBJ2-7; a weak D match, TRBD2 (5 bases). There are 14 residues in the CDR3. The germline V and J ends were trimmed by 0 bases and 0 bases, with 9 bases remaining between them. CDR1 is GTSNPN, CDR2 SVGIG, per germline (reference sequence). CDR3: CAWSVRGSSYEQYF. The CDR3 DNA follows: TGTGCCTGGAGTGTTCGAGGGAGCTCCTACGAGCAGTACTTC.

On this clonotype: This may arise from a read error, as a much more abundant clone is one base away. The final CDR3 position lacks the conserved phenylalanine or tryptophan, pointing to a likely read error. No DNA is shown, since the ends of the CDR3 on it are uncertain; the CDR3 is the one TCRdb lists. The V gene is TRBV21-1, the J gene TRBJ1-2. TRBV21-1 is assigned pseudogene status. The CDR3 numbers 15 amino acids, ends counted. The CDR3 sequence: CASKNDDRNLDGYTI.

Remarks on this clonotype: One end of the junction varies from germline; a read error may be responsible. The V call is TRBV28, the J call TRBJ1-2, with D maybe TRBD1 (5 bases). The CDR3 sequence is 13 residues long. CDR1 is MDHEN and CDR2 is SYDVKM in the germline V gene. The CDR3 is CASTRVWGYGDTF. For the CDR3, the DNA is TGTGCCAGCACGAGGGTATGGGGCTATGGCGACACCTTC.

The chain couples TRBV23-1 to TRBJ2-3; D might be TRBD2 (5 bases). TRBV23-1 carries the ORF label, with uncertain function. This CDR3 spans 17 amino acids. V was cut by 6 bases and J by 0 bases, with 19 bases left in between. The CDR3, as DNA: TGCGCCAGCAGACCTGGACGAGGAGGAAGTAGCACAGATACGCAGTATTTT. Translation gives CASRPGRGGSSTDTQYF.

This clonotype was detected only a few times. The chain is built from TRBV19 and TRBJ2-2, with TRBD2 as a possible D gene (5 bases). The length of the CDR3 is 15 residues. Trimming removed 2 bases at V and 4 bases at J, with 11 bases between. Germline V gene data show CDR1 as LNHDA and CDR2 as SQIVND (reference sequence). The CDR3 protein is CASSIYGGRTGELFF. CDR3 in DNA: TGTGCCAGTAGTATATACGGAGGCCGCACCGGGGAGCTGTTTTTT. Full variable domain (outside the CDR3, taken from reference TRBV19 and TRBJ2-2): DGGITQSPKYLFRKEGQNVTLSCEQNLNHDAMYWYRQDPGQGLRLIYYSQIVNDFQKGDIAEGYSVSREKKESFPLTVTSAQKNPTAFYLCASSIYGGRTGELFFGEGSRLTVL.

This clonotype is termed medium-sized. The rearrangement links TRBV2 to TRBJ2-1; 8 positions agree with TRBD2. The length of the CDR3 is 15 residues. The trim removed 9 bases at V and 9 bases at J, leaving 16 bases unmatched. CDR1 SNHLY and CDR2 FYNNEI come from the germline V gene. CDR3 DNA: TGTGCCAGTTCGACGGGACTAGTCGCCCCGAGTGAGCAGTTCTTC. This translates into CASSTGLVAPSEQFF.

The chain uses TRBV6-2 or TRBV6-3 and TRBJ2-7; D not certain. Germline V gene data show CDR1 as MNHEY and CDR2 as SVGEGT. With 6 bases removed from V and 2 bases from J, the gap between germline ends came to 8 bases. The CDR3 is 12 amino acids. The CDR3 spells CASSKFPYEQYF. Here the CDR3 DNA reads TGTGCCAGCAGCAAATTCCCCTACGAGCAGTACTTC.

This sequence joins TRBV4-1 and TRBJ2-7; possibly TRBD2 for D (7 bases). This CDR3 is built from 13 residues. V lost 5 bases to trimming and J lost 5 bases, with 13 bases between them. The V gene's germline CDR1 is MGHRA and CDR2 YSYEKL. The CDR3 loop reads CASSKGGVDEQYF. In DNA, the CDR3 is TGCGCCAGCAGCAAAGGGGGGGTCGACGAGCAGTACTTC.

This clonotype has only a few counts. The junction and the germline gene differ at one end; a read error may be behind it. This chain joins TRBV6-5 and TRBJ1-2; D might be TRBD1 (5 bases). The CDR3 runs 13 residues. Germline-derived CDR1 and CDR2 are MNHEY and SVGAGI. The CDR3, as DNA: TGTGCCAGCAGTTTGGAGGACACCGATGGCGACACCTTC. Amino acid sequence: CASSLEDTDGDTF.

The V and J genes are TRBV28 and TRBJ1-5; a weak D match, TRBD1 (5 bases). The germline V gene encodes CDR1 MDHEN and CDR2 SYDVKM. The CDR3 runs 14 residues. Trimming removed 6 bases at V and 5 bases at J, with 14 bases between. The CDR3 region is CASRYNAGHQPQHF. CDR3 nucleotide sequence: TGTGCCAGCAGATACAACGCGGGGCATCAGCCCCAGCATTTT.

The gene calls are TRBV20-1 and TRBJ1-2; 9 nucleotides align to TRBD1. Germline CDR1 is DFQATT and CDR2 is SNEGSKA (reference sequence). After removal of 3 bases from V and 2 bases from J, the junction contained 4 bases not matched to a gene. There are 14 residues in the CDR3. The CDR3 DNA is TGCAGTGCTAGGGGGGACAGGGTGAACTATGGCTACACCTTC. Residues: CSARGDRVNYGYTF.

The chain joins TRBV11-2 to TRBJ2-7; tentative D call: TRBD2 (6 bases). Trimming removed 1 base from V and 2 bases from J, with 9 bases in between. CDR3 length equals 14 residues. The germline gives CDR1 SGHAT, CDR2 FQNNGV. This CDR3 is CASSLGGTTYEQYF. Written as DNA, the CDR3 is TGTGCCAGCAGCTTAGGCGGGACGACCTACGAGCAGTACTTC.

With regard to this clonotype: This sequence may be a read error, since a much larger clone differs from it by one base. The rearrangement joins TRBV27 to TRBJ1-1; possibly TRBD1 for D (6 bases). The CDR3 length is 17 residues. CDR1 is MNHEY, CDR2 SMNVEV, per germline (reference sequence). CDR3 loop: CVSSWGRLGQLNTEAFF. In DNA form, the CDR3 reads TGTGTCAGCAGTTGGGGAAGATTAGGACAGTTGAACACTGAAGCTTTCTTT.

This clonotype showed up many times. The rearrangement uses TRBV10-2 and TRBJ2-1; 10 bases fit TRBD2. The germline V gene encodes CDR1 WSHSY and CDR2 SAAADI. Unmatched junction bases numbered 8, after V lost 5 bases and J lost 1 base. The CDR3 runs 17 residues. CDR3: CASSLTASGSSYNEQFF. The CDR3 bases are TGCGCCAGCAGTTTGACGGCTAGCGGGAGTTCCTACAATGAGCAGTTCTTC.